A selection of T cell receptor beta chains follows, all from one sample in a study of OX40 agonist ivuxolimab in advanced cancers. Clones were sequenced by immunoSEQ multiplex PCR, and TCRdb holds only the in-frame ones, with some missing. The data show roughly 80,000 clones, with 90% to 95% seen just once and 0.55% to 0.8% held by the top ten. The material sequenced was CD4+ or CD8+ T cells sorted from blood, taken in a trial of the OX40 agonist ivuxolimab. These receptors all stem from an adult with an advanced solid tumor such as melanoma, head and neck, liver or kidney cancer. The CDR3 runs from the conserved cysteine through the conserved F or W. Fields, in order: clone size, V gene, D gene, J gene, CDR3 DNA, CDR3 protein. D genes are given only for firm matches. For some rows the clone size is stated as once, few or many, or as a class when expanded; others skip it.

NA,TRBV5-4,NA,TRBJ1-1,TGTGCCAGCAGATCCAGGGCGAGCACTGAAGCTTTCTTT,CASRSRASTEAFF
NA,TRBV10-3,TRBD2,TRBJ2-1,TGTGCCATCAGTGGGGGTAGCGGGAGGCCAGGGAACAATGAGCAGTTCTTC,CAISGGSGRPGNNEQFF
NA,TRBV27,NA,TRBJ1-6,TGTGCCAGCAGTTTCGAGGGCTATAATTCACCCCTCCACTTT,CASSFEGYNSPLHF
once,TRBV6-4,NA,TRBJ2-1,TGTGCCAGCAGTGTAAGTTTAGCGGCCCCTCGGGGTGAGCAGTTCTTC,CASSVSLAAPRGEQFF
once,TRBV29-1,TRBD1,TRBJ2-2,TGCAGCGTTGGAGGGACAGGAGAGCTGTTTTTT,CSVGGTGELFF
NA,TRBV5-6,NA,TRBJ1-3,TGTGCCAGCAGTCACATCGACAGGAGCTCTGGAAACACCATACATTTT,CASSHIDRSSGNTIHF
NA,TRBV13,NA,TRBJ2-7,TGTGCCAGCAGCTTTACACGCCGGGCCTACGAGCAGTACTTC,CASSFTRRAYEQYF
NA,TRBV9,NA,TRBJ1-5,TGTGCCAGCAGCGTTACAGGAGGATTTGGTCAGCCCCAGCATTTT,CASSVTGGFGQPQHF
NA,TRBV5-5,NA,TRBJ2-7,TGTGCCAGCAGCTTGGCTAGCCCCTACTACGAGCAGTACTTC,CASSLASPYYEQYF
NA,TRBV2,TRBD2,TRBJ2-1,TGTGCCAGCAGCGTTAGCGGGAGGAACGGTGAGCAGTTCTTC,CASSVSGRNGEQFF
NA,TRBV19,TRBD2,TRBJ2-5,TGTGCCAGTAGTATAGCGATAGCGGGTGAATTGAGAATGACCCAGTACTTC,CASSIAIAGELRMTQYF
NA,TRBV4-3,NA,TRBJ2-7,TGCGCCAGCAGCCAAAGACCGGGTTTAAGGGTCGAGCAGTACTTC,CASSQRPGLRVEQYF
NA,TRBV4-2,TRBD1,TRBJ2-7,TGTGCCAGCAGCCGACAGGGACAGACCTACGAGCAGTACTTC,CASSRQGQTYEQYF
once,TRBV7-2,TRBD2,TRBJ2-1,TGTGCCAGCAGCGTCGGGACTAGCGGGAGGGATGAGCAGTTCTTC,CASSVGTSGRDEQFF
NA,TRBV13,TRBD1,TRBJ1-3,TGTGCCAGCAGCTTCCAAAGGGACAGCCGCCTTAAGGACACCATATATTTT,CASSFQRDSRLKDTIYF
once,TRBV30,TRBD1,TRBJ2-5,TGTGCCTGTTGGACAGGCGGGACCCAGTACTTC,CACWTGGTQYF
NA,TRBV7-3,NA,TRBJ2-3,TGTGCCAGCAGCTTAGGGGTAACAGATACGCAGTATTTT,CASSLGVTDTQYF
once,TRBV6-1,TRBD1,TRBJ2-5,TGTGCCAGCAGTGAGCAGGGGGCAGAGACCCAGTACTTC,CASSEQGAETQYF
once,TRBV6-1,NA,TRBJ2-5,TGTGCCAGCAGTGACGACAGCACCGAGACCCAGTACTTC,CASSDDSTETQYF
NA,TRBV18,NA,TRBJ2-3,TGTGCCAGCTCACCACGGACGGGGTTCACAGATACGCAGTATTTT,CASSPRTGFTDTQYF
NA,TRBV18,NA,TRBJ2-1,TGTGCCAGCTCACCACAACGCAGGGTCGGGTATGAGCAGTTCTTC,CASSPQRRVGYEQFF
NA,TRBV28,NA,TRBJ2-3,TGTGCCAGCGGCCTAAGGAGCGCCCGAAAGGAGTATTTT,CASGLRSARKEYF
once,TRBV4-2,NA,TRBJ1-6,TGTGCCAGTCGTGGCAGGGATAATTCACCCCTCCACTTT,CASRGRDNSPLHF
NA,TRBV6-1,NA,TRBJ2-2,TGTGCCAGCGGGGGGAGCAGGGCCGCCGGGGAGCTGTTTTTT,CASGGSRAAGELFF
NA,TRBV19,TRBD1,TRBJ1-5,TGTGCCAGTAGATCAACAGGGGTTCAGCCCCAGCATTTT,CASRSTGVQPQHF
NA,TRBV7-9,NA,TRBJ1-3,TGTGCCAGCAGCCCTAGGGGGATTAACTCTGGAAACACCATATATTTT,CASSPRGINSGNTIYF
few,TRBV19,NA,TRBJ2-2,TGTGCCAGTAGTATAGAGCCGGGCACCGGGGAGCTGTTTTTT,CASSIEPGTGELFF
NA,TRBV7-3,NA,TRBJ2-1,TGTGCCAGCAGCCTATACTTAGAGGGTGAGCAGTTCTTC,CASSLYLEGEQFF
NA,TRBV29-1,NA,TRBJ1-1,TGCAGCGTTGCAGTGGAGGGTGATGCTGAAGCTTTCTTT,CSVAVEGDAEAFF
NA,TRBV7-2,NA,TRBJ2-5,TGTGCCAGCAGCCCTAGGGTAGGGTCCGAGACCCAGTACTTC,CASSPRVGSETQYF
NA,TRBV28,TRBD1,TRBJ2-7,TGTGCCAGCAGCCCCGGGACAGGGGTGGGCGAGCAGTACTTC,CASSPGTGVGEQYF
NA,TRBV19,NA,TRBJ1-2,TGTGCCAGACCACACAGGTCGAACTATGGCTACACCTTC,CARPHRSNYGYTF
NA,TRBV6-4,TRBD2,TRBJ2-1,TGTGCCAGCAGCCCCGGGGTAGGCGGGAGCTCCTACAATGAGCAGTTCTTC,CASSPGVGGSSYNEQFF
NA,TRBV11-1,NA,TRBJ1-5,TGTGCCAGCAGCTTAGCTGGGGGGCCCAATCAGCCCCAGCATTTT,CASSLAGGPNQPQHF
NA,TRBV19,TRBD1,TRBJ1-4,TGTGCCAGTAGGAACAGGGGGCGCGATGAAAAACTGTTTTTT,CASRNRGRDEKLFF
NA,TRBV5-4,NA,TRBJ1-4,TGTGCCAGCACCTCGGACAGTACAACTAATGAAAAACTGTTTTTT,CASTSDSTTNEKLFF
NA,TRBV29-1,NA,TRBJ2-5,TGCAGCACCCGAAGTGCAGAGACCCAGTACTTC,CSTRSAETQYF
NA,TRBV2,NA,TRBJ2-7,TGTGCCAGCAGTGACCCAGCGGACTATACCTACGAGCAGTACTTC,CASSDPADYTYEQYF
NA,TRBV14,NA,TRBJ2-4,TGTGCCAGCAGCCAATGGGGATTCAGCAAAAACATTCAGTACTTC,CASSQWGFSKNIQYF
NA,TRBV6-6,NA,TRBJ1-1,TGTGCCAGCAGCGGGGGTATTGAAGCTTTCTTT,CASSGGIEAFF
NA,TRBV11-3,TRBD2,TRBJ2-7,TGTGCCAGCAGCAACATAGCGGGAGGACGCTACGAGCAGTACTTC,CASSNIAGGRYEQYF
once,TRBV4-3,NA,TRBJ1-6,TGCGCCAGCAGCCAAGATTACTCCGGGAGTTTTCAATATAATTCACCCCTCCACTTT,CASSQDYSGSFQYNSPLHF
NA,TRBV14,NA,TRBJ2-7,TGTGCCAGCAGCCTTCAGGCCTCGGGCGAGCAGTACTTC,CASSLQASGEQYF
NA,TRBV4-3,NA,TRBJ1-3,TGCGCCAGCAGCCAAGATAGGGCTACCTCTGGAAACACCATATATTTT,CASSQDRATSGNTIYF
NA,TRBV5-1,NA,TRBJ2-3,TGCGCCAGCAGCTTCTATGCGGTAAGAGATACGCAGTATTTT,CASSFYAVRDTQYF
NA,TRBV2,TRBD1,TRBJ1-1,TGTGCCAGCAGACATACAGGGGTACTCAACACTGAAGCTTTCTTT,CASRHTGVLNTEAFF